The present entry profiles one T cell receptor (beta chain) with its context. V lost 5 bases to trimming and J lost 5 bases; unmatched junction nucleotides: 10. CDR1 and CDR2 (germline): SNHLY, FYNNEI. The CDR3 runs 15 residues. The source of the sample is a study of blood T cell repertoires in COVID-19. In the study overall: The United States, Italy and Spain were the sources of the acute and convalescent COVID-19 samples. PBMCs, B-cell-depleted T cells, or T cells were the source of the cDNA or gDNA that made up the material.

Authors' processing steps: Counts of nucleated cells, estimated from reference gene primer amplification, were obtained. Sequencing used immunoSEQ multiplex PCR; TCRdb keeps in-frame clones, though not all of them. V and J calls and clone size are given by that table; D and trimming were obtained from the DNA. The top ten clones hold under 4.5% of a sample with some 130,000 clones, around 89% of them seen once. The Seattle patients joined while their infection was active and were tracked longitudinally afterward. V gene TRBV2 combines with J gene TRBJ2-5, with TRBD2 identical over 8 bases. Sequences were obtained from peripheral blood. This TCR derives from a man in his fifties or sixties with COVID-19, enrolled during active disease. The CDR3 DNA sequence: TGTGCCAGCAGTTGGGGAGCGGGGGCCGGGGAGACCCAGTACTTC. This codes for CASSWGAGAGETQYF.